The rows below give T cell receptor beta chains drawn from one sample of a study of blood T cell repertoires in COVID-19. Produced via immunoSEQ multiplex PCR; TCRdb's table is partial and in-frame only. The table has about 120,000 clones, around nine tenths seen once. Sequencing used peripheral blood. The source of these receptors is a woman aged 50 to 60 with acute or convalescent COVID-19. CDR3s include the opening cysteine and the closing phenylalanine or tryptophan. The order of the fields is D gene, V gene, J gene, CDR3 protein. A D gene is named only where the DNA matches it firmly.

d_call: TRBD2
v_call: TRBV3-1/TRBV3-2
j_call: TRBJ2-1
cdr3_aa: CASCTSGGNEQFF

d_call: -
v_call: TRBV11-2
j_call: TRBJ1-1
cdr3_aa: CASSLKQGQNTEAFF

d_call: -
v_call: TRBV7-2
j_call: TRBJ1-2
cdr3_aa: CASSLVWGEGYTF

d_call: -
v_call: TRBV27
j_call: TRBJ2-1
cdr3_aa: CASSDRSNGQFF

d_call: TRBD1
v_call: TRBV6-5
j_call: TRBJ2-2
cdr3_aa: CASQQGVSTGELFF

d_call: -
v_call: TRBV5-4
j_call: TRBJ1-1
cdr3_aa: CASSLTLMNTEAFF

d_call: -
v_call: TRBV12-3/TRBV12-4
j_call: TRBJ2-5
cdr3_aa: CASSWGLKETQYF

d_call: -
v_call: TRBV29-1
j_call: TRBJ1-1
cdr3_aa: CSVETQGGTEAFF

d_call: -
v_call: TRBV29-1
j_call: TRBJ1-5
cdr3_aa: CSVGAGSNQPQHF

d_call: TRBD1
v_call: TRBV4-1
j_call: TRBJ2-5
cdr3_aa: CASSQAWTGKETQYF

d_call: TRBD1
v_call: TRBV5-1
j_call: TRBJ1-2
cdr3_aa: CASSWLGQDDGYTF

d_call: -
v_call: TRBV7-6
j_call: TRBJ1-3
cdr3_aa: CASSPGGGTYSGNTIYF

d_call: -
v_call: TRBV6-5
j_call: TRBJ2-3
cdr3_aa: CASRVGGALTDTQYF

d_call: TRBD2
v_call: TRBV7-8
j_call: TRBJ2-1
cdr3_aa: CASSPPLAVYYNEQFF

d_call: -
v_call: TRBV10-3
j_call: TRBJ1-3
cdr3_aa: CAISEVGLSGNTIYF

d_call: -
v_call: TRBV11-2
j_call: TRBJ2-7
cdr3_aa: CASSLVQGGQGYEQYF

d_call: -
v_call: TRBV12-3/TRBV12-4
j_call: TRBJ1-5
cdr3_aa: CASSLTQRQPQHF

d_call: -
v_call: TRBV7-2
j_call: TRBJ2-7
cdr3_aa: CASSLNGAGAYEQYF

d_call: -
v_call: TRBV3-1/TRBV3-2
j_call: TRBJ1-6
cdr3_aa: CASSQDSHNSPLHF

d_call: -
v_call: TRBV30
j_call: TRBJ2-2
cdr3_aa: CAWSVQGGTGELFF

d_call: -
v_call: TRBV29-1
j_call: TRBJ1-4
cdr3_aa: CSVTQGIGEKLFF

d_call: -
v_call: TRBV10-1
j_call: TRBJ2-5
cdr3_aa: CASSTDRFLETQYF

d_call: -
v_call: TRBV9
j_call: TRBJ1-2
cdr3_aa: CASSLDSDYGYTF

d_call: TRBD2
v_call: TRBV5-1
j_call: TRBJ2-3
cdr3_aa: CASSLGLAGFTDTQYF

d_call: -
v_call: TRBV7-2
j_call: TRBJ1-5
cdr3_aa: CASSLREGQPQHF

d_call: -
v_call: TRBV19
j_call: TRBJ2-6
cdr3_aa: CASSTPGGTSGANVLTF

d_call: -
v_call: TRBV12-5
j_call: TRBJ2-3
cdr3_aa: CASEWSPRDTQYF

d_call: TRBD1
v_call: TRBV2
j_call: TRBJ1-6
cdr3_aa: CASSRQGPSYNSPLHF

d_call: -
v_call: TRBV19
j_call: TRBJ1-4
cdr3_aa: CASRYGVEDEKLFF

d_call: -
v_call: TRBV5-8
j_call: TRBJ2-1
cdr3_aa: CASSFAGRSYNEQFF

d_call: TRBD2
v_call: TRBV3-1/TRBV3-2
j_call: TRBJ2-7
cdr3_aa: CASSQDASGLSYEQYF